These 14 T cell receptor beta chains were all obtained from the same sample, sequenced in a study of blood T cell repertoires in COVID-19. Data came from immunoSEQ multiplex PCR; TCRdb stores just in-frame clones and leaves some out. The sample lists 60,000 to 75,000 clones, 75% to 90% occurring once. The material sequenced was peripheral blood. Every receptor here comes from a man between 50 and 59 years old with active COVID-19.

This rearrangement joins TRBV27 to TRBJ2-5; TRBD2 might be the D (6 bases). Per germline, CDR1 MNHEY and CDR2 SMNVEV (reference sequence). This CDR3 contains 14 residues. V was trimmed by 6 bases and J by 4 bases, leaving 15 bases between them. The CDR3 loop reads CASRMFGGRETQYF. The CDR3 DNA reads as TGTGCCAGCAGGATGTTTGGGGGGAGAGAGACCCAGTACTTC.

V usage is TRBV27 and J usage is TRBJ2-5; the D is unclear. CDR3 length equals 15 residues. The V gene lost 6 bases and the J gene lost 0 bases, with 14 bases spanning the gap. Germline values: CDR1 MNHEY, CDR2 SMNVEV (reference sequence). In DNA form, the CDR3 reads TGTGCCAGCAGGCCCGAGAGAGCAAACCAAGAGACCCAGTACTTC. Its protein is CASRPERANQETQYF.

This clone was recorded a few times. CDR3 bases: TGCGCCAGCAGCCAGGACCGACTAGCGGGGGTAGAGCAGTTCTTC. This codes for CASSQDRLAGVEQFF. V usage is TRBV4-3 and J usage is TRBJ2-1; 12 nucleotides line up with TRBD2. CDR1 and CDR2 from the germline V gene are LGHNA and YSLEER. Trimming at V came to 3 bases and at J to 10 bases, leaving 7 bases not matched to a gene. The CDR3 is 15 residues long.

The chain joins TRBV14 to TRBJ2-1, with 13 bases lining up with TRBD2. V was clipped by 3 bases and J by 3 bases; unmatched bases: 14. The CDR3 spans 20 residues. In germline, CDR1 is SGHDN, CDR2 FVKESK. Here the CDR3 DNA reads TGTGCCAGCAGCCAGGACCCCGGGACTAGCGGGATAGGGAACTACAATGAGCAGTTCTTC. This codes for CASSQDPGTSGIGNYNEQFF.

The V call is TRBV18, the J call TRBJ2-2; D is ambiguous. Trimming stripped 1 base from V and 6 bases from J, with 12 bases between. CDR1 and CDR2 from the germline V gene are KGHSH and LQKENI. CDR3 length equals 15 residues. In DNA form, the CDR3 reads TGTGCCAGCTCACCACGACAAAGAGTGCCCGGGGAGCTGTTTTTT. It codes for CASSPRQRVPGELFF.

This chain uses TRBV19 with TRBJ1-3; possibly TRBD1 for D (6 bases). Germline CDR1 and CDR2: LNHDA and SQIVND (reference sequence). CDR3 length equals 13 residues. V was clipped by 8 bases and J by 0 bases, with 8 bases between them. CDR3 region: CASQDSSGNTIYF. The CDR3 region has the DNA TGTGCCAGTCAGGACAGCTCTGGAAACACCATATATTTT.

The chain joins TRBV10-3 to TRBJ1-2; 9 bases are a match to TRBD1. This CDR3 has 12 amino acids. Germline V gene data show CDR1 as ENHRY and CDR2 as SYGVKD. With V trimmed by 3 bases and J by 8 bases, 1 base remained unmatched. CDR3 in DNA: TGTGCCATCAGTGACGGACAGGGGGGCTACACCTTC. Encoded protein: CAISDGQGGYTF.

V gene TRBV6-5 combines with J gene TRBJ1-5; 7 bases line up with TRBD1. With 6 bases clipped from V and 1 base from J, the junction kept 6 bases outside the gene matches. Germline V gene lookup returns CDR1 MNHEY and CDR2 SVGAGI. The CDR3 has 15 amino acids. CDR3 residues: CASSRQGRSNQPQHF. DNA for the CDR3: TGTGCCAGCAGCAGACAGGGAAGGAGCAATCAGCCCCAGCATTTT.

The table lists this clone with a count of one. This chain joins TRBV27 and TRBJ2-4; weak D call: TRBD1 (5 bases). CDR3 length: 17 residues. V dropped 5 bases and J dropped 0 bases, with 17 bases sitting between them. Germline-derived CDR1 and CDR2 are MNHEY and SMNVEV (reference sequence). The CDR3 coding sequence is TGTGCCAGCAGTCCCCCCCAGGGTCTACTAGCCAAAAACATTCAGTACTTC. This translates into CASSPPQGLLAKNIQYF.

The rearrangement uses TRBV5-6 and TRBJ2-1, with TRBD1 as a possible D gene (6 bases). CDR3 length: 15 amino acids. V was cut by 5 bases and J by 3 bases, with 15 bases left in between. Looked up from germline, CDR1 is SGHDT and CDR2 is YYEEEE. The CDR3 spells CASSPDRGIYNEQFF. The CDR3 bases are TGTGCCAGCAGTCCGGACAGAGGTATCTACAATGAGCAGTTCTTC.

CDR3 nucleotide sequence: TGCGCCAGCAGCCAAGAAGCGAACCCAGCGTTCACAGATACGCAGTATTTT. It translates to CASSQEANPAFTDTQYF. The chain employs TRBV4-3 and TRBJ2-3, with D uncertain. CDR3 length equals 17 residues. CDR1 and CDR2 from the germline V gene are LGHNA and YSLEER. The V end was cut by 0 bases, the J end by 2 bases, with 15 bases between.

This rearrangement joins TRBV4-1 to TRBJ2-7, with 9 bases fitting TRBD1. The CDR3 spans 13 residues. Losses at the gene ends were 0 bases for V and 9 bases for J; bases not matched to a gene: 3. Per germline, CDR1 MGHRA and CDR2 YSYEKL. CDR3: CASSQDNRGLQYF. In DNA form, the CDR3 reads TGCGCCAGCAGCCAAGATAACAGGGGGCTGCAGTACTTC.

The chain employs TRBV3-1 (or the pseudogene TRBV3-2) and TRBJ2-5, with 15 bases matching TRBD2. CDR1 is LGHDT and CDR2 is YNNKEL in the germline V gene (reference sequence). The CDR3 runs 17 residues. V lost 3 bases to trimming and J lost 4 bases; unmatched junction nucleotides: 6. Here the CDR3 reads CASSQRGLAGGLETQYF. CDR3 nucleotides: TGTGCCAGCAGCCAGAGGGGACTAGCGGGAGGACTAGAGACCCAGTACTTC.

This clone was counted a single time. The rearrangement uses TRBV9 and TRBJ2-1, with D unresolved. This CDR3 region has 16 residues. Germline V gene sequence: CDR1 SGDLS, CDR2 YYNGEE. The ends were cut back, 0 bases at V and 0 bases at J, with 10 bases in the middle. Here the CDR3 reads CASSVAFGSSYNEQFF. CDR3 nucleotide sequence: TGTGCCAGCAGCGTAGCTTTCGGTAGCTCCTACAATGAGCAGTTCTTC.